These 27 T cell receptor beta chains came from one sample sequenced in a study of cytomegalovirus exposure and HLA in healthy donors. Measured with immunoSEQ multiplex PCR; TCRdb has only the in-frame clones, and not every one. The sample lists 250,000 to 350,000 clones; around 90% were seen once. Sequencing was performed on PBMCs. Source of these receptors: a man aged 30 to 45 in good health and CMV-seronegative.

V is TRBV11-2 and J is TRBJ2-2; D is possibly TRBD2 (6 bases). Germline V gene sequence: CDR1 SGHAT, CDR2 FQNNGV. The V gene lost 4 bases and the J gene lost 1 base, with 10 bases spanning the gap. The CDR3 totals 15 residues. CDR3 sequence reads: CASSSRGKNTGELFF. DNA of the CDR3: TGTGCCAGCAGCTCACGGGGGAAGAACACCGGGGAGCTGTTTTTT.

The chain links TRBV19 to TRBJ1-2; 7 nucleotides match TRBD1. V trimming: 5 bases; J trimming: 3 bases; junction bases outside the gene matches: 6. CDR1 is LNHDA, CDR2 SQIVND, per germline (reference sequence). The length of the CDR3 is 14 residues. CDR3 region: CASSVHRGDYGYTF. DNA for the CDR3: TGTGCCAGTAGTGTACACAGGGGCGACTATGGCTACACCTTC.

The chain is built from TRBV6-5 and TRBJ2-3; 8 bases are a match to TRBD2. The CDR3 contains 16 residues. Germline V gives CDR1 MNHEY, CDR2 SVGAGI. After removal of 0 bases from V and 5 bases from J, the junction contained 7 bases not matched to a gene. CDR3 residues: CASSYSFSGGRDTQYF. The CDR3 nucleotides read TGTGCCAGCAGTTACTCGTTTTCGGGGGGGAGAGATACGCAGTATTTT.

CDR3 sequence reads: CAIGRDEQFF. DNA for the CDR3: TGTGCCATCGGGCGGGATGAGCAGTTCTTC. The gene calls are TRBV10-3 and TRBJ2-1, with D perhaps matching TRBD2 (5 bases). This CDR3 comprises 10 residues. Germline V gene data show CDR1 as ENHRY and CDR2 as SYGVKD. V was pared by 8 bases and J by 8 bases, with 7 bases between.

This chain links TRBV11-2 with TRBJ1-6; D gene uncertain. The germline V and J ends were trimmed by 6 bases and 13 bases, with 7 bases remaining between them. Germline lookup yields CDR1 SGHAT and CDR2 FQNNGV. This CDR3 contains 10 residues. The CDR3 protein is CASSPFPLHF. CDR3 coding DNA: TGTGCCAGCAGTCCTTTCCCCCTCCACTTT.

This clone was seen once. The rearrangement links TRBV4-3 to TRBJ1-1; D remains ambiguous. This CDR3 comprises 13 residues. V was trimmed by 3 bases and J by 3 bases, leaving 8 bases between them. Germline assignment: CDR1 LGHNA and CDR2 YSLEER. The CDR3 bases are TGCGCCAGCAGCCAGGGGAGGGACACTGAAGCTTTCTTT. Amino acids: CASSQGRDTEAFF.

V is TRBV18 and J is TRBJ2-4, with TRBD2 matching 7 bases. The CDR3 is 15 residues long. Germline CDR1 and CDR2: KGHSH and LQKENI. V lost 3 bases to trimming and J lost 7 bases; unmatched junction nucleotides: 9. CDR3 amino acids: CASSPGEGSPNIQYF. The CDR3 nucleotides read TGTGCCAGCTCACCGGGGGAGGGGAGCCCGAACATTCAGTACTTC.

The CDR3 protein is CASSAGRRGGTEAFF. In nucleotides, the CDR3 is TGTGCCAGCAGTGCTGGCAGACGAGGGGGTACTGAAGCTTTCTTT. The gene calls are TRBV6-1 and TRBJ1-1; D may be TRBD1 (6 bases). Germline CDR1 MNHNS, CDR2 SASEGT. The V end lost 4 bases, the J end lost 5 bases, and 17 bases lay between the germline ends. The CDR3 is 15 amino acids.

This clone was seen once. The gene calls are TRBV5-4 and TRBJ1-2; weak D call: TRBD1 (5 bases). The CDR3 spans 15 residues. Germline values: CDR1 SGHNT, CDR2 YYREEE (reference sequence). The germline V and J ends were trimmed by 1 base and 4 bases, with 14 bases remaining between them. CDR3 residues: CASSLNGAPSYGYTF. The DNA for the CDR3 is TGTGCCAGCAGCTTGAATGGGGCACCTAGCTATGGCTACACCTTC.

This clone was detected only once. The chain employs TRBV15 and TRBJ2-1, with unresolved D. Per germline, CDR1 LNHNV and CDR2 YYDKDF (reference sequence). This CDR3 spans 17 amino acids. The ends were cut back, 0 bases at V and 3 bases at J, with 15 bases in the middle. The CDR3 DNA is TGTGCCACCAGCAGAGATAGGTTGGGTAGACTCTACAATGAGCAGTTCTTC. It codes for CATSRDRLGRLYNEQFF.

This rearrangement joins TRBV15 to TRBJ2-3; 7 bases align to TRBD2. After removal of 0 bases from V and 6 bases from J, the junction contained 12 bases not matched to a gene. This CDR3 spans 17 amino acids. Germline V gene sequence: CDR1 LNHNV, CDR2 YYDKDF (reference sequence). The CDR3 region has the DNA TGTGCCACCAGCAGAGATATTGGGACTACCGTGATGGATACGCAGTATTTT. Amino acids: CATSRDIGTTVMDTQYF.

The chain's CDR3 is CASSTSGGAEAFF. CDR3 sequence (DNA): TGTGCCAGCTCGACCTCAGGGGGAGCTGAAGCTTTCTTT. This chain joins TRBV18 and TRBJ1-1; 7 positions agree with TRBD1. Germline loops: CDR1 KGHSH, CDR2 LQKENI. J gave up 6 bases and V 6 bases, and 7 bases lay outside the gene matches. This CDR3 is built from 13 residues.

This chain joins TRBV28 and TRBJ2-1, with TRBD1 matching 7 bases. The J segment lost 8 bases and the V segment lost 5 bases, leaving 12 bases of the junction unmatched. This CDR3 has 15 amino acids. Germline-derived CDR1 and CDR2 are MDHEN and SYDVKM. Here the CDR3 reads CASSVTGTEMDEQFF. As DNA, the CDR3 is TGTGCCAGCAGTGTGACAGGGACGGAGATGGATGAGCAGTTCTTC.

The chain recombines TRBV29-1 with TRBJ2-7, with D perhaps matching TRBD2 (6 bases). Looked up from germline, CDR1 is SQVTM and CDR2 is ANQGSEA. The CDR3 is 15 amino acids. V was trimmed by 5 bases and J by 2 bases, leaving 19 bases between them. CDR3 in amino acids: CSVLKTKVAAYEQYF. The CDR3 DNA reads TGCAGCGTTCTAAAAACAAAGGTAGCGGCCTACGAGCAGTACTTC.

The genes are TRBV18 and TRBJ1-2; 7 bases line up with TRBD1. The germline gives CDR1 KGHSH, CDR2 LQKENI. The CDR3 spans 13 residues. J lost 6 bases, V lost 1 base, and 2 bases had no gene match. The DNA for the CDR3 is TGTGCCAGCTCACCACAAACAGGGGATGGCTACACCTTC. Encoded protein: CASSPQTGDGYTF.

In this sample, this clone turned up once. This chain uses TRBV7-9 with TRBJ2-7; possibly TRBD2 for D (5 bases). V was clipped by 1 base and J by 3 bases, with 10 bases between them. CDR1 is SEHNR and CDR2 is FQNEAQ in the germline V gene (reference sequence). The CDR3 sequence is 14 residues long. The CDR3 loop is CASSLDREHYEQYF. The CDR3 nucleotides read TGTGCCAGCAGCTTAGACCGGGAACACTACGAGCAGTACTTC.

The gene calls are TRBV6-5 and TRBJ2-3, with TRBD1 matching over 11 bases. The CDR3 contains 14 residues. J was trimmed by 5 bases and V by 6 bases; bases with no gene match: 4. The germline CDR1 and CDR2 sequences are MNHEY and SVGAGI. CDR3 coding DNA: TGTGCCAGCAGGGACAGGGGGCGCGGAGATACGCAGTATTTT. This translates into CASRDRGRGDTQYF.

The chain links TRBV9 to TRBJ1-2, with 12 bases matching TRBD1. Germline V gene sequence: CDR1 SGDLS, CDR2 YYNGEE. This CDR3 region has 16 residues. Trimming at V came to 3 bases and at J to 4 bases, leaving 7 bases not matched to a gene. CDR3 bases: TGTGCCAGCAGCGGGGACAGGGGGCGAGGTACCTATGGCTACACCTTC. Translating it yields CASSGDRGRGTYGYTF.

The V and J genes are TRBV7-2 and TRBJ2-5; possible D gene TRBD1, 6 bases. The germline CDR1 and CDR2 sequences are SGHTA and FQGNSA. Trimming removed 2 bases from V and 1 base from J, with 14 bases in between. There are 16 residues in the CDR3. The CDR3 DNA reads TGTGCCAGCAGCTTAATAACTACAGGGTTCCAAGAGACCCAGTACTTC. It is translated as CASSLITTGFQETQYF.

This chain connects TRBV5-1 to TRBJ1-2; 12 bases match TRBD1. The germline V gene encodes CDR1 SGHRS and CDR2 YFSETQ. CDR3 length: 16 amino acids. The V segment lost 6 bases and the J segment 7 bases; nucleotides outside the gene matches: 13. CDR3 bases: TGCGCCAGCACCAACGCCCCGGGACAGGGGGCAATTGGCTACACCTTC. It translates to CASTNAPGQGAIGYTF.

The rearrangement joins TRBV27 to TRBJ2-7; TRBD1 is a possible D gene (6 bases). Between the trimmed V and J ends, which lost 6 bases and 2 bases, there was a span of 14 bases. Germline V lookup: CDR1 MNHEY, CDR2 SMNVEV (reference sequence). The CDR3 loop spans 14 amino acids. The CDR3 region is CASSWSQGPYEQYF. The CDR3 region has the DNA TGTGCCAGCAGCTGGAGCCAGGGGCCCTACGAGCAGTACTTC.

The chain uses TRBV29-1 and TRBJ2-6; maybe TRBD2 (7 bases). Germline loops: CDR1 SQVTM, CDR2 ANQGSEA. The CDR3 is made up of 16 amino acids. V lost 3 bases, J lost 4 bases, and 16 bases lay in between. Here the CDR3 reads CSVDRGGDPGANVLTF. The CDR3 nucleotides are TGCAGCGTTGATAGGGGGGGCGATCCCGGGGCCAACGTCCTGACTTTC.

The rearrangement uses TRBV27 and TRBJ1-4; the match to TRBD1 covers 12 bases. Germline trimming cut 6 bases from V and 5 bases from J; bases unmatched to any gene: 19. The CDR3 totals 20 residues. Germline-derived CDR1 and CDR2 are MNHEY and SMNVEV (reference sequence). This CDR3 is CASSPKDWGTGGEGNEKLFF. CDR3 DNA: TGTGCCAGCAGCCCGAAAGATTGGGGGACAGGGGGCGAGGGGAATGAAAAACTGTTTTTT.

The gene calls are TRBV4-2 and TRBJ1-2; 10 nucleotides align to TRBD1. Germline V gene sequence: CDR1 LGHNA, CDR2 YNFKEQ. V lost 0 bases to trimming and J lost 5 bases; unmatched junction nucleotides: 6. The CDR3 totals 16 residues. CDR3 sequence: CASSQEAGQGWYGYTF. The CDR3 DNA follows: TGTGCCAGCAGCCAAGAGGCGGGACAGGGGTGGTATGGCTACACCTTC.

V is TRBV5-1 and J is TRBJ2-1; TRBD1 matches 7 bases. CDR3 length equals 15 residues. V shed 4 bases, J shed 5 bases, and the junction held 9 bases outside the gene matches. Germline V gene lookup returns CDR1 SGHRS and CDR2 YFSETQ. The DNA for the CDR3 is TGCGCCAGCAGCCCTCCGGGACAGAACCACAATGAGCAGTTCTTC. Translated: CASSPPGQNHNEQFF.

This clone was recorded only once. The rearrangement joins TRBV2 to TRBJ2-1; perhaps TRBD1 as D (6 bases). The germline V gene encodes CDR1 SNHLY and CDR2 FYNNEI. This CDR3 has 17 amino acids. V gave up 5 bases and J gave up 7 bases, with 24 bases separating them. For the CDR3, the DNA is TGTGCCAGCAGTAACCTCAATTTAGGACAGCTATCTAATGAGCAGTTCTTC. It encodes CASSNLNLGQLSNEQFF.

The J gene is TRBJ2-7, the V gene TRBV7-2, with D uncertain. The V gene's germline CDR1 is SGHTA and CDR2 FQGNSA. Trimming removed 1 base at V and 4 bases at J, with 11 bases between. CDR3 length equals 14 residues. The chain's CDR3 is CASSLDGRLYEQYF. For the CDR3, the DNA is TGTGCCAGCAGCTTAGATGGCAGGTTGTACGAGCAGTACTTC.